The entry below describes one T cell receptor beta chain. The sample comes from a study of T cell changes during pregnancy in multiple sclerosis. The length of the CDR3 is 15 residues. Germline values: CDR1 SGHRS, CDR2 YFSETQ. V dropped 0 bases and J dropped 7 bases, with 14 bases sitting between them. Clones were read by immunoSEQ multiplex PCR, and TCRdb kept only the in-frame ones, dropping some. The table records about 70,000 clones, 80% to 95% of them present only once. The receptor's source is a female donor with multiple sclerosis, enrolled in a pregnancy study. Sequences were derived from CD4+ T cells from peripheral blood mononuclear cells, sampled after pregnancy. J is TRBJ2-4 and V is TRBV5-1; D is possibly TRBD2 (5 bases). CDR3 coding DNA: TGCGCCAGCAGCTTGGCGCGGTCTCCGGGGAACATTCAGTACTTC. Protein product: CASSLARSPGNIQYF.